Sequencing of this T cell receptor beta chain was carried out in a study of cytomegalovirus exposure and HLA in healthy donors. Study-level findings and limits: Later analysis identified a missense DCLRE1C variant that was linked to TCR beta V- and J-gene trimming. A later analysis found TCR association rates differed by HLA locus, highest for DRB1 and lowest for HLA-C.

Points on this clone: What it recognizes is unknown.

V lost 6 bases and J lost 7; bases outside the gene matches: 6. CDR1 and CDR2 (germline): LGHNA, YNFKEQ. CDR3 length equals 14 residues. PCR primers comprised 60 Vbeta and 13 Jbeta primers. Profiled with immunoSEQ multiplex PCR; TCRdb holds only in-frame clones, not every one. The sample contains around 190,000 clones, 81% of which appear only once. Sequenced sample: PBMCs. The rearrangement uses TRBV4-2 and TRBJ1-2, with 12 nucleotides matching TRBD1. The sequence derives from a man aged 40-50 years in good health and CMV-seropositive. The CDR3 coding sequence is TGTGCCAGCAGGGAAGGGACAGGGGGCTCTGGCTACACCTTC. This encodes CASREGTGGSGYTF.